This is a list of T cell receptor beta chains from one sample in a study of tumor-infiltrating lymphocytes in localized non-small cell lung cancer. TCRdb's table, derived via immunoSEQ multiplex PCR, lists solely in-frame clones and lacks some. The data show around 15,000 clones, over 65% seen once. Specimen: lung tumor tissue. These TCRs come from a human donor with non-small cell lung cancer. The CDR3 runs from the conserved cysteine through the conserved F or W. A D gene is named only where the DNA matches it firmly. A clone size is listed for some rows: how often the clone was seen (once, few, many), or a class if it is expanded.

CDR3 DNA: TGTGCCAGCAGCTTAGAACCAGGGGGTAGTTCACCCCTCCACTTT
CDR3 protein: CASSLEPGGSSPLHF
D gene: TRBD1
clone size: NA
J gene: TRBJ1-6
CDR3 length: 15
V gene: TRBV7-6

CDR3 DNA: TGTGCCAGCAGCTTCGGCAAACAGGGGGGATCACCCCTCCACTTT
CDR3 protein: CASSFGKQGGSPLHF
D gene: TRBD1
clone size: NA
J gene: TRBJ1-6
CDR3 length: 15
V gene: TRBV7-8

CDR3 DNA: TGTGCCAGCAGTTTAAAGGTCGAGCATTATCAGTACTTC
CDR3 protein: CASSLKVEHYQYF
D gene: NA
clone size: NA
J gene: TRBJ2-4
CDR3 length: 13
V gene: TRBV28

CDR3 DNA: TGTGCCAGCTACCCCGGGACAGGAGCCGCCGAGCAGTACTTC
CDR3 protein: CASYPGTGAAEQYF
D gene: TRBD1
clone size: NA
J gene: TRBJ2-7
CDR3 length: 14
V gene: TRBV18

CDR3 DNA: TGCGCCAGCGCACAGGGAAAGAAGGACGGGGAGCTGTTTTTT
CDR3 protein: CASAQGKKDGELFF
D gene: NA
clone size: NA
J gene: TRBJ2-2
CDR3 length: 14
V gene: TRBV5-1

CDR3 DNA: TGCGCCAGCAGCCCGGAGGTATATGGAAACACCATATATTTT
CDR3 protein: CASSPEVYGNTIYF
D gene: NA
clone size: NA
J gene: TRBJ1-3
CDR3 length: 14
V gene: TRBV4-3

CDR3 DNA: TGCGCCAGCAGCCAAGGGCCTAACTCTGGAAACACCATATATTTT
CDR3 protein: CASSQGPNSGNTIYF
D gene: NA
clone size: NA
J gene: TRBJ1-3
CDR3 length: 15
V gene: TRBV4-3

CDR3 DNA: TGTGCCAGTAGTATACTCGCTTCCATCTCTGGAAACACCATATATTTT
CDR3 protein: CASSILASISGNTIYF
D gene: NA
clone size: once
J gene: TRBJ1-3
CDR3 length: 16
V gene: TRBV19

CDR3 DNA: TGTGCCAGTAGTATAAAGGCGGCAGGTGGGACAGATACGCAGTATTTT
CDR3 protein: CASSIKAAGGTDTQYF
D gene: NA
clone size: few
J gene: TRBJ2-3
CDR3 length: 16
V gene: TRBV19

CDR3 DNA: TGTGCCAGCAGCCAACTAGCGCTGAACGAGCAGTACTTC
CDR3 protein: CASSQLALNEQYF
D gene: TRBD2
clone size: NA
J gene: TRBJ2-7
CDR3 length: 13
V gene: TRBV7-2

CDR3 DNA: TGTGCCAGCAGCTCTGGCTCGGGGGCCAACGTCCTGACTTTC
CDR3 protein: CASSSGSGANVLTF
D gene: NA
clone size: once
J gene: TRBJ2-6
CDR3 length: 14
V gene: TRBV7-3

CDR3 DNA: TGTGCCAGCAGCGTCCGACAGGGGGCATCCACAGATACGCAGTATTTT
CDR3 protein: CASSVRQGASTDTQYF
D gene: TRBD1
clone size: NA
J gene: TRBJ2-3
CDR3 length: 16
V gene: TRBV9

CDR3 DNA: TGTGCCAGTTTCGGACTTACCGAAAATGAAAAACTGTTTTTT
CDR3 protein: CASFGLTENEKLFF
D gene: NA
clone size: NA
J gene: TRBJ1-4
CDR3 length: 14
V gene: TRBV6-1

CDR3 DNA: TGTGCCACCAGCAGAGATGGGGGATATAGCAATCAGCCCCAGCATTTT
CDR3 protein: CATSRDGGYSNQPQHF
D gene: NA
clone size: NA
J gene: TRBJ1-5
CDR3 length: 16
V gene: TRBV15

CDR3 DNA: TGTGCCAGCAGCCCTTCCTACGAGCAGTACTTC
CDR3 protein: CASSPSYEQYF
D gene: NA
clone size: NA
J gene: TRBJ2-7
CDR3 length: 11
V gene: TRBV7-2

CDR3 DNA: TGTGCCAGCAGCGTAGACGAAGATGAGCAGTTCTTC
CDR3 protein: CASSVDEDEQFF
D gene: NA
clone size: NA
J gene: TRBJ2-1
CDR3 length: 12
V gene: TRBV9

CDR3 DNA: TGTGCCAGCACCGCATCATACGAGCAGTACTTC
CDR3 protein: CASTASYEQYF
D gene: NA
clone size: NA
J gene: TRBJ2-7
CDR3 length: 11
V gene: TRBV7-2

CDR3 DNA: TGTGCCAGCAGTTATGGACAGAGCTCCTACGAGCAGTACTTC
CDR3 protein: CASSYGQSSYEQYF
D gene: NA
clone size: NA
J gene: TRBJ2-7
CDR3 length: 14
V gene: TRBV28

CDR3 DNA: TGTGCCAGCAGCATGGGACTAGCCGACTACGAGCAGTACTTC
CDR3 protein: CASSMGLADYEQYF
D gene: TRBD2
clone size: few
J gene: TRBJ2-7
CDR3 length: 14
V gene: TRBV9

CDR3 DNA: TGTGCCAGCAACAGGGGGCCCGGGGCGGGACAACTGTTTTTT
CDR3 protein: CASNRGPGAGQLFF
D gene: NA
clone size: NA
J gene: TRBJ1-4
CDR3 length: 14
V gene: TRBV21-1